The T cell receptor (beta chain) described here comes from a study of cytomegalovirus exposure and HLA in healthy donors. Libraries were prepared by immunoSEQ multiplex PCR; TCRdb keeps only in-frame clonotypes and omits some of them. The profile shows 65,000 to 75,000 clones, around 94% of them singletons. The CDR3 totals 14 residues. Germline V gene sequence: CDR1 LNHDA, CDR2 SQIVND (reference sequence). Germline trimming cut 8 bases from V and 7 bases from J; bases unmatched to any gene: 7. The specimen sequenced was PBMCs. V gene TRBV19 combines with J gene TRBJ1-4; TRBD1 matches 10 bases. This clonotype originated in a woman in her late teens or twenties in good health and CMV-seropositive. CDR3 DNA sequence: TGTGCCAGTGGGGACAGGGGTAACAGTGAAAAACTGTTTTTT. Encoded protein: CASGDRGNSEKLFF.